The 24 T cell receptor beta chains reported below all come from one sample, sequenced in a study of T cells in Graves' hyperthyroidism and ophthalmopathy. Amplification yielded TCR beta CDR3 regions, with RNA transcripts as the source. An initial round of RT-PCR targeting the TCR CDR3 relied on the HTBI primer set. In TCRdb, the multiplex PCR reads were re-called with MiXCR into one record per CDR3 protein. The profile covers about 260,000 distinct CDR3 sequences, with 20% to 25% appearing a single time and 50% to 75% taken by the ten largest. The source material was blood. All receptors derive from a man aged 30 to 39 with Graves' ophthalmopathy.

This clonotype was seen ten or more times. This rearrangement joins TRBV10-2 to TRBJ2-3, with 8 bases lining up with TRBD1. The CDR3 is made up of 15 amino acids. In germline, CDR1 is WSHSY, CDR2 SAAADI. V lost 5 bases to trimming and J lost 3 bases; unmatched junction nucleotides: 7. CDR3 sequence: CASSRTGIGTDTQYF. CDR3 DNA: TGCGCCAGCAGTAGGACAGGGATTGGAACAGATACGCAGTATTTT.

V usage is TRBV4-1 and J usage is TRBJ2-2; the match to TRBD2 covers 11 bases. The junction had 15 bases not matched to a gene; V was cut back by 4 bases and J by 5 bases. CDR1 and CDR2 from the germline V gene are MGHRA and YSYEKL. This CDR3 region has 19 residues. In nucleotides, the CDR3 is TGCGCCAGCAGCCGCCGGGACACCACTAGCGGGAGTGATACCGGGGAGCTGTTTTTT. Its protein is CASSRRDTTSGSDTGELFF.

This clonotype has only a few counts. CDR3 residues: CATSRPIGVGNQPQHF. The CDR3 nucleotides are TGTGCCACCAGCCGTCCCATCGGGGTCGGTAATCAGCCCCAGCATTTT. The rearrangement joins TRBV15 to TRBJ1-5; the D is unclear. The CDR3 runs to 16 residues. The germline gives CDR1 LNHNV, CDR2 YYDKDF (reference sequence). V was cut by 5 bases and J by 4 bases, with 18 bases left in between.

This clonotype came up many times. The chain recombines TRBV30 with TRBJ1-1; D ambiguous. Deletions cut 0 bases from V and 5 bases from J, with 10 bases between. This CDR3 spans 13 amino acids. The germline gives CDR1 GTSNPN, CDR2 SVGIG (reference sequence). In DNA, the CDR3 is TGTGCCTGGAGTGTAGACGGTGGGACTGAAGCTTTCTTT. Protein product: CAWSVDGGTEAFF. Variable domain in full (rest from reference TRBV30 and TRBJ1-1): SQTIHQWPATLVQPVGSPLSLECTVEGTSNPNLYWYRQAAGRGLQLLFYSVGIGQISSEVPQNLSASRPQDRQFILSSKKLLLSDSGFYLCAWSVDGGTEAFFGQGTRLTVV.

This clonotype was counted at least ten times. The rearrangement uses TRBV5-1 and TRBJ2-7; 12 nucleotides line up with TRBD2. The CDR3 extends over 17 amino acids. V gave up 0 bases and J gave up 4 bases; unmatched junction bases: 8. Germline assignment: CDR1 SGHRS and CDR2 YFSETQ. The CDR3 DNA reads TGCGCCAGCAGCTTGGGCCCGACTAGCGGGGGACCTTACGAGCAGTACTTC. This gives the protein CASSLGPTSGGPYEQYF.

This rearrangement joins TRBV7-6 to TRBJ2-7, with a possible D match to TRBD2 (6 bases). Germline lookup yields CDR1 SGHVS and CDR2 FNYEAQ. The V and J ends lost 5 bases and 3 bases respectively, with 17 bases between them. The CDR3 runs to 15 residues. The CDR3 DNA reads TGTGCCAGCAGCCAAGGAAGTGGAGGGCACTACGAGCAGTACTTC. Translated, it gives CASSQGSGGHYEQYF.

This clonotype was seen only once. This rearrangement joins TRBV5-1 to TRBJ2-5; 8 nucleotides line up with TRBD1. Germline V gene lookup returns CDR1 SGHRS and CDR2 YFSETQ. The V and J ends lost 5 bases and 3 bases, in that order; junction bases with no gene match: 3. The CDR3 has 13 amino acids. The CDR3: CASSSTGEETQYF. DNA for the CDR3: TGCGCCAGCAGTTCGACAGGGGAAGAGACCCAGTACTTC.

This clonotype appeared a few times. V is TRBV20-1 and J is TRBJ2-7, with a possible D match to TRBD2 (6 bases). The CDR3 is 15 residues long. Germline CDR1 DFQATT, CDR2 SNEGSKA (reference sequence). V shed 2 bases and J shed 0 bases, with 14 bases lying between them. DNA of the CDR3: TGCAGTGCTAGACCCGGCGGGGCCAACTCCTACGAGCAGTACTTC. This encodes CSARPGGANSYEQYF.

The chain couples TRBV3-1 to TRBJ2-7, with 9 bases identical to TRBD2. This CDR3 is 16 amino acids long. Germline V gene data show CDR1 as LGHDT and CDR2 as YNNKEL (reference sequence). With 4 bases clipped from V and 0 bases from J, the junction kept 7 bases outside the gene matches. The DNA for the CDR3 is TGTGCCAGCAGCCTTTCGACTAGCGGCCACTCCTACGAGCAGTACTTC. This translates into CASSLSTSGHSYEQYF.

This clonotype has ten or more counts. The genes are TRBV11-2 and TRBJ2-5; D gene uncertain. Germline CDR1 SGHAT, CDR2 FQNNGV. The length of the CDR3 is 11 residues. V was trimmed by 4 bases and J by 9 bases, leaving 9 bases between them. CDR3 in amino acids: CASSSKGAQYF. The CDR3 DNA sequence: TGTGCCAGCAGCTCCAAGGGCGCCCAGTACTTC.

This clonotype was observed a few times. The CDR3: CASSPTGTSGEQYF. The CDR3 DNA sequence: TGTGCCAGCAGCCCAACGGGGACATCTGGCGAGCAGTACTTC. The V call is TRBV9, the J call TRBJ2-7; perhaps TRBD1 as D (6 bases). V lost 4 bases and J 6 bases, leaving 17 bases between the germline ends. CDR1 is SGDLS, CDR2 YYNGEE, per germline. This CDR3 is built from 14 residues.

V gene TRBV14 combines with J gene TRBJ1-2, with D unclear. CDR1 SGHDN and CDR2 FVKESK come from the germline V gene. V was clipped by 0 bases and J by 7 bases, with 18 bases between them. The CDR3 extends over 16 amino acids. CDR3 amino acids: CASSQDRNRISIGYTF. CDR3 nucleotide sequence: TGTGCCAGCAGCCAAGATCGAAACCGAATATCTATTGGCTACACCTTC. Drawing the rest from reference TRBV14 and TRBJ1-2, the complete variable domain is EAGVTQFPSHSVIEKGQTVTLRCDPISGHDNLYWYRRVMGKEIKFLLHFVKESKQDESGMPNNRFLAERTGGTYSTLKVQPAELEDSGVYFCASSQDRNRISIGYTFGSGTRLTVV.

The CDR3 nucleotides are TGTGCCAGTACCGACGACAGGGTCTATAGCAATCAGCCCCAGCATTTT. This codes for CASTDDRVYSNQPQHF. The chain uses TRBV19 and TRBJ1-5; 7 positions match TRBD1. Trimming took 7 bases from V and 0 from J; bases not matched to a gene: 9. This CDR3 has 16 residues. Germline CDR1 reads LNHDA; CDR2 reads SQIVND (reference sequence).

V gene TRBV19 combines with J gene TRBJ1-2; a weak D match, TRBD1 (5 bases). CDR3 size: 15 residues. V was shortened by 5 bases and J by 4 bases, with 17 bases between the two germline ends. The V gene's germline CDR1 is LNHDA and CDR2 SQIVND (reference sequence). The CDR3 DNA follows: TGTGCCAGTAGTCCCCGGGACGGCTTAATCTATGGCTACACCTTC. Translated: CASSPRDGLIYGYTF.

The chain uses TRBV6-8 and TRBJ2-7, with 8 bases fitting TRBD2. V was pared by 2 bases and J by 5 bases, with 8 bases of the junction left unmatched. CDR1 and CDR2 (germline): MNHGY, SAAAGT. The CDR3 is 15 amino acids. CDR3 loop: CASSYRGLAGHEQYF. DNA of the CDR3: TGTGCCAGCAGTTACCGAGGACTAGCTGGCCACGAGCAGTACTTC.

At least ten counts were recorded for this clonotype. V usage is TRBV5-6 and J usage is TRBJ1-1; unclear D gene. CDR1 SGHDT and CDR2 YYEEEE come from the germline V gene. Trimming removed 6 bases from V and 2 bases from J, with 14 bases in between. This CDR3 is 14 amino acids long. CDR3 residues: CASTVFEVNTEAFF. As DNA, the CDR3 is TGTGCCAGCACCGTGTTCGAGGTCAACACTGAAGCTTTCTTT.

The chain is built from TRBV5-1 and TRBJ2-7; the D call may be TRBD1 or TRBD2 (5 bases each). Trimming took off 7 bases at V and 5 bases at J, with 16 bases between the two ends. This CDR3 comprises 13 residues. CDR1 is SGHRS, CDR2 YFSETQ, per germline. CDR3 sequence: CASLRSLGDEQYF. CDR3 nucleotides: TGCGCCAGCCTACGGAGTCTGGGGGACGAGCAGTACTTC. The full variable domain, in which reference TRBV5-1 and TRBJ2-7 provide the parts outside the CDR3, is KAGVTQTPRYLIKTRGQQVTLSCSPISGHRSVSWYQQTPGQGLQFLFEYFSETQRNKGNFPGRFSGRQFSNSRSEMNVSTLELGDSALYLCASLRSLGDEQYFGPGTRLTVT.

In its sample, this clonotype was seen many times. The chain links TRBV2 to TRBJ2-7; no clear D gene. Per germline, CDR1 SNHLY and CDR2 FYNNEI. Trimming took off 4 bases at V and 2 bases at J, with 9 bases between the two ends. The CDR3 has 13 amino acids. The CDR3 loop is CASSGDVTYEQYF. The CDR3 DNA reads TGTGCCAGCAGTGGTGACGTAACCTACGAGCAGTACTTC.

About this clonotype: At one end, the junction sequence differs from germline, possibly due to a read error. This chain connects TRBV7-2 to TRBJ1-5; D unclear. The germline gives CDR1 SGHTA, CDR2 FQGNSA. The CDR3 is 13 residues long. The DNA of the CDR3 is TGTGCCAGCAGCCCCGGCCGAAATCAGCCCCGGCATTTT. It yields the protein CASSPGRNQPRHF.

This clonotype appeared many times. The chain joins TRBV5-1 to TRBJ2-7; 8 bases align to TRBD1. This CDR3 has 14 amino acids. The J segment lost 5 bases and the V segment lost 3 bases, leaving 7 bases of the junction unmatched. Germline V lookup: CDR1 SGHRS, CDR2 YFSETQ. As DNA, the CDR3 is TGCGCCAGCAGCTGGTATCAGGGGGCTGACGAGCAGTACTTC. Translating gives CASSWYQGADEQYF.

This clonotype came up once. The gene calls are TRBV27 and TRBJ2-7, with 8 bases identical to TRBD1. The junction had 5 bases not matched to a gene; V was cut back by 8 bases and J by 2 bases. Germline assignment: CDR1 MNHEY and CDR2 SMNVEV (reference sequence). The CDR3 has 13 residues. The CDR3 region is CASSYRGTYEQYF. Written as DNA, the CDR3 is TGTGCCAGCTCATACAGGGGGACCTACGAGCAGTACTTC.

The chain uses TRBV7-8 and TRBJ2-5; 7 nucleotides line up with TRBD2. This CDR3 has 14 residues. Unmatched junction bases numbered 5, after V lost 6 bases and J lost 1 base. Germline V lookup: CDR1 SGHVS, CDR2 FQNEAQ. CDR3 coding DNA: TGTGCCAGCAGGCCGGGACTAAGCCAAGAGACCCAGTACTTC. Translation: CASRPGLSQETQYF. Full variable domain (remainder filled in from reference TRBV7-8 and TRBJ2-5): GAGVSQSPRYKVAKRGQDVALRCDPISGHVSLFWYQQALGQGPEFLTYFQNEAQLDKSGLPSDRFFAERPEGSVSTLKIQRTQQEDSAVYLCASRPGLSQETQYFGPGTRLLVL.

The rearrangement uses TRBV3-1 and TRBJ2-4; D possibly matches TRBD1 or TRBD2 (6 bases each). V was trimmed by 0 bases and J by 5 bases, leaving 14 bases between them. This CDR3 region has 16 residues. Per germline, CDR1 LGHDT and CDR2 YNNKEL (reference sequence). The CDR3 region is CASSQDPPRGQNIQYF. The CDR3 coding sequence is TGTGCCAGCAGCCAAGATCCGCCCCGGGGGCAAAACATTCAGTACTTC.

At least ten counts were recorded for this clonotype. This chain connects TRBV5-1 to TRBJ2-7, with TRBD2 identical over 7 bases. V dropped 2 bases and J dropped 5; count of bases not matched to a gene: 10. Per the germline V gene, CDR1 is SGHRS and CDR2 is YFSETQ. The CDR3 loop spans 15 amino acids. The CDR3 DNA reads as TGCGCCAGCAGCTTAAGGGCTAGCGGAGCCAACGAGCAGTACTTC. Amino acid sequence: CASSLRASGANEQYF.